This T cell receptor (beta chain) was observed in a study of cytomegalovirus exposure and HLA in healthy donors. The CDR3 contains 12 residues. Germline CDR1 MNHEY, CDR2 SMNVEV (reference sequence). The ends were cut back, 6 bases at V and 5 bases at J, with 11 bases in the middle. Use of 60 Vbeta and 13 Jbeta primers characterized the PCR. Per the study methods: In a later analysis, about 11 million of approximately 86 million unique beta chains occurred in at least two donors. TCRdb's copy holds only in-frame clones and misses some; the assay was immunoSEQ multiplex PCR. The V and J calls and clone size come from that table; D and trimming were worked out from the DNA. The table shows about 160,000 clones, with around 80% occurring only once.

The chain couples TRBV27 to TRBJ2-7, with D unclear. The specimen was PBMCs. This TCR was recovered from a man aged 25 to 40 in good health and CMV-seronegative. The CDR3 bases are TGTGCCAGCAGCCCCGACTCGGACGAGCAGTACTTC. It yields the protein CASSPDSDEQYF.